This TCR beta chain derives from a study of blood T cell repertoires in COVID-19. Study-wide background: T cells, B-cell-depleted T cells, or PBMCs supplied cDNA or gDNA.

The CDR3 has 15 amino acids. The germline gives CDR1 MNHEY, CDR2 SVGAGI. Trimming stripped 4 bases from V and 7 bases from J, with 17 bases between. Original handling: How many nucleated cells were present was estimated from reference gene primer amplification. Produced via immunoSEQ multiplex PCR; TCRdb's table is partial and in-frame only. The V and J calls and the clone size are those of that table, but D and trimming were determined from the DNA. The sample holds around 70,000 clones, 85% to 90% seen once. The origin of this receptor is a man older than 75 with acute or convalescent COVID-19. Source material: peripheral blood. The chain couples TRBV6-5 to TRBJ1-5, with D maybe TRBD1 (6 bases). The CDR3 DNA is TGTGCCAGCAGTTCCGACCCCAGGGGAAGGCAGCCCCAGCATTTT. It specifies CASSSDPRGRQPQHF.